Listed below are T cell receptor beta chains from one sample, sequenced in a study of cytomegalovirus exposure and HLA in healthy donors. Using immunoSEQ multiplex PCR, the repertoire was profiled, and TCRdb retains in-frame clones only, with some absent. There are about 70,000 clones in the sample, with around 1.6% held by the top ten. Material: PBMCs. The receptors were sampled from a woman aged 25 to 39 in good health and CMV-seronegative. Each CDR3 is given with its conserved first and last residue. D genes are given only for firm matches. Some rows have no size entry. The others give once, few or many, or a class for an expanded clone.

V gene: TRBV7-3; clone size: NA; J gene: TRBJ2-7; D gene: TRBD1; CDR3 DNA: TGTGCCAGCAGCTCCTCAGGGGGCGAGCAGTACTTC; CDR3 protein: CASSSSGGEQYF
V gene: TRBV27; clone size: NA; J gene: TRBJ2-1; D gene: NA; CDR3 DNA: TGTGCCAGCAGTTCCGGGACTCCGTCTAATGAGCAGTTCTTC; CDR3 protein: CASSSGTPSNEQFF
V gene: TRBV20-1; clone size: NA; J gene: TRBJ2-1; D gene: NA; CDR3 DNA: TGCAGTGCTACAGGCGATGAGCAGTTCTTC; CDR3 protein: CSATGDEQFF
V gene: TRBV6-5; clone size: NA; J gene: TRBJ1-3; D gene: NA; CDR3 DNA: TGTGCCAGCAGTTTCGCAGGGACTGGAAACACCATATATTTT; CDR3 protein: CASSFAGTGNTIYF
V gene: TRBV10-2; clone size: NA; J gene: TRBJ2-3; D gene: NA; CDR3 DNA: TGCGCCAGCTCGGGGGGCCGGGGAACAGATACGCAGTATTTT; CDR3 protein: CASSGGRGTDTQYF
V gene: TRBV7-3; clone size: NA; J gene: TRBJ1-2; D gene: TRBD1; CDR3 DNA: TGTGCCAGCAGCCCTTCCCCGGACAGGGCCTATGGCTACACCTTC; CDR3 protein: CASSPSPDRAYGYTF
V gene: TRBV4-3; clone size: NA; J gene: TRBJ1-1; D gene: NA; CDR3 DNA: TGCGCCAGCAGCCAAGAGGCAGGGGAAAAAGCTTTCTTT; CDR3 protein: CASSQEAGEKAFF
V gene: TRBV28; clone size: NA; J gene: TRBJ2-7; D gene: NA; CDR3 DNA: TGTGCCAGCAACACAGGGTTTGAGCAGTACTTC; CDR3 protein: CASNTGFEQYF
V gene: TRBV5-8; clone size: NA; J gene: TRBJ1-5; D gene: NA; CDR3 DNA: TGTGCCAGCAGCTTGGGGACAGTGTTCAATCAGCCCCAGCATTTT; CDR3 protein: CASSLGTVFNQPQHF
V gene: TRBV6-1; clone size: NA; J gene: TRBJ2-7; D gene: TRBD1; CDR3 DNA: TGTGCCAGCAGCAATGGGGACAGGGGATACGAGCAGTACTTC; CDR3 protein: CASSNGDRGYEQYF
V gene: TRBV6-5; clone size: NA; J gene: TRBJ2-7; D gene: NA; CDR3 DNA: TGTGCCAGCAGTTATGGCGGTGAGCAGTACTTC; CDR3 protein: CASSYGGEQYF
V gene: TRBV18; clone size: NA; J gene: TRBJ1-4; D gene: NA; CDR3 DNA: TGTGCCAGCTCACCACAGTTTGGTGGGCTTAGAGCAACTAATGAAAAACTGTTTTTT; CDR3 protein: CASSPQFGGLRATNEKLFF
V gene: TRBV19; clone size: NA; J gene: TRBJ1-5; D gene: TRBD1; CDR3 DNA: TGTGCCAGTAGTATGAGGGCTTCAGGGGGCTTTATGAGCAATCAGCCCCAGCATTTT; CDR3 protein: CASSMRASGGFMSNQPQHF
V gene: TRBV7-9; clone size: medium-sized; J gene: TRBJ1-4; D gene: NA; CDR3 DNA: TGTGCCAGCAGCTCCACGGACAGAAATGAAAAACTGTTTTTT; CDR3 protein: CASSSTDRNEKLFF
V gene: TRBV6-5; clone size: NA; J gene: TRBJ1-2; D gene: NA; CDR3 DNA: TGTGCCAGCAGTCCGGGACAAAGGGATGGCTACACCTTC; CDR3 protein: CASSPGQRDGYTF
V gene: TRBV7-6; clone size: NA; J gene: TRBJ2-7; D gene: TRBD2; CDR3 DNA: TGTGCCAGCAGCTTAGGGACTAGCCTTTACGAGCAGTACTTC; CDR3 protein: CASSLGTSLYEQYF
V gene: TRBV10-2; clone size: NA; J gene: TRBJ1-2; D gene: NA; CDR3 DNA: TGCGTCACCATGTCGGGAGCGGCTAACTATGGCTACACCTTC; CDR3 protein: CVTMSGAANYGYTF
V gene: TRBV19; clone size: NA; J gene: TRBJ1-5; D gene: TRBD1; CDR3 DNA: TGTGCCAGTAGTACCCCGGGACAGGGAGGATATCAGCCCCAGCATTTT; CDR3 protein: CASSTPGQGGYQPQHF
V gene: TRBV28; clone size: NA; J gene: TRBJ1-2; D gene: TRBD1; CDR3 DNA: TGTGCCAGCAGTTTTATCGGACAGGTCGATGGCTACACCTTC; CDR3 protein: CASSFIGQVDGYTF
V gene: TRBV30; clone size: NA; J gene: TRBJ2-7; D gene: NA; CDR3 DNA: TGTGCCTTGGTCGAGGGCAGGAACGAGCAGTACTTC; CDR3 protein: CALVEGRNEQYF
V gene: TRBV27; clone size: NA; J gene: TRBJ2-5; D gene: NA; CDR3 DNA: TGTGCCAGCAGTTCTCTCAGTAGGAGGGCGGCAGAGACCCAGTACTTC; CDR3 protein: CASSSLSRRAAETQYF
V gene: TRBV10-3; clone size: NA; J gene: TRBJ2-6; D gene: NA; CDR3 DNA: TGTGCCATCAGTGATGTGGGGGCGGCTGGGGCCAACGTCCTGACTTTC; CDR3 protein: CAISDVGAAGANVLTF
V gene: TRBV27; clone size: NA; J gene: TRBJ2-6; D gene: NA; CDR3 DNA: TGTGCCAGCAGTTCCTCCGGGGCCAACGTCCTGACTTTC; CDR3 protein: CASSSSGANVLTF
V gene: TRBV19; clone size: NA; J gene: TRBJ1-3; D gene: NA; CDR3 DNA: TGTGCCAGTAGTATTGCGGGGGTCGGAGGAAACACCATATATTTT; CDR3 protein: CASSIAGVGGNTIYF
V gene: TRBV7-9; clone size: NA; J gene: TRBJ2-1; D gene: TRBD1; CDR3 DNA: TGTGCCAGCAGCTTGGGGACAGGGGGCGGGGTACAGCAGTTCTTC; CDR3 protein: CASSLGTGGGVQQFF
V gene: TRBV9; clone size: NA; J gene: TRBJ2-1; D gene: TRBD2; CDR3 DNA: TGTGCCAGCAGCGTAGTCCCACTAGCGGACTCCTACAATGAGCAGTTCTTC; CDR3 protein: CASSVVPLADSYNEQFF
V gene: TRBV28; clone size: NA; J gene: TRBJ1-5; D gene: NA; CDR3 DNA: TGTGCCAGCACCTCTCCCCGGGGTGGGCAGCCCCAGCATTTT; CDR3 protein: CASTSPRGGQPQHF
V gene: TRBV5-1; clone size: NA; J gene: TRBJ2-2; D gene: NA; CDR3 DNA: TGCGCCAGCAGCCCCGTAAGAGGAGGGGAGCTGTTTTTT; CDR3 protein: CASSPVRGGELFF
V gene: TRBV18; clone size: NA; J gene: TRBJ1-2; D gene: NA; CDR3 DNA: TGTGCCAGCTCATTCACAGGGTTGGATGGCTACACCTTC; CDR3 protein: CASSFTGLDGYTF